One and the same sample provided the 17 T cell receptor beta chains below, sequenced in a study of beta chain features in type 1 diabetes. Every bit of the isolated RNA underwent reverse transcription, so sequencing read expressed TCRB transcripts. Measured with immunoSEQ multiplex PCR; TCRdb has only the in-frame clones, and not every one. The repertoire holds about 360,000 clones, with 10% to 15% as singletons. Input material: naive CD4+ T cells from blood. The origin of the receptors is a young man in good health.

The gene calls are TRBV7-3 and TRBJ2-7; 9 bases agree with TRBD1. The V gene's germline CDR1 is SGHTA and CDR2 FQGTGA. J gave up 3 bases and V 5 bases, and 5 bases lay outside the gene matches. This CDR3 has 14 residues. In DNA, the CDR3 is TGTGCCAGCAGCCCGGGACAGGGCTTCTACGAGCAGTACTTC. As protein: CASSPGQGFYEQYF.

This chain connects TRBV28 to TRBJ1-1; TRBD1 is a possible D gene (5 bases). The CDR3 has 12 residues. The germline CDR1 and CDR2 sequences are MDHEN and SYDVKM. Trimming removed 10 bases at V and 3 bases at J, with 12 bases between. The CDR3 reads CAIGGGDTEAFF. In nucleotides, the CDR3 is TGTGCCATAGGTGGGGGGGACACTGAAGCTTTCTTT.

This clone was seen only a few times. The chain recombines TRBV28 with TRBJ2-5, with D perhaps TRBD2 (6 bases). This CDR3 comprises 13 residues. V lost 6 bases and J 13 bases, leaving 21 bases between the germline ends. Germline CDR1 is MDHEN and CDR2 is SYDVKM. The CDR3 nucleotides are TGTGCCAGCAGCCGACGGGGGTACGCCAATTCGTACTTC. It is translated as CASSRRGYANSYF.

This chain connects TRBV15 to TRBJ2-4; 12 bases align to TRBD2. With 3 bases clipped from V and 2 bases from J, the junction kept 26 bases outside the gene matches. The germline V gene encodes CDR1 LNHNV and CDR2 YYDKDF (reference sequence). CDR3 length equals 24 residues. The CDR3 DNA follows: TGTGCCACCAGCAGGTGGACAGGGGAAGGAGCGAGACTAGCGGGAGCCGGGACCAAAAACATTCAGTACTTC. It translates to CATSRWTGEGARLAGAGTKNIQYF. Variable domain in full (rest from reference TRBV15 and TRBJ2-4): DAMVIQNPRYQVTQFGKPVTLSCSQTLNHNVMYWYQQKSSQAPKLLFHYYDKDFNNEADTPDNFQSRRPNTSFCFLDIRSPGLGDTAMYLCATSRWTGEGARLAGAGTKNIQYFGAGTRLSVL.

J is TRBJ2-7 and V is TRBV7-6; 12 bases map to TRBD2. V trimming: 7 bases; J trimming: 2 bases; junction bases outside the gene matches: 6. Germline CDR1 reads SGHVS; CDR2 reads FNYEAQ. The CDR3 is 15 amino acids. The CDR3 loop is CASNRTSGVTYEQYF. The CDR3 DNA reads as TGTGCCAGCAACCGGACTAGCGGGGTGACCTACGAGCAGTACTTC.

The chain is built from TRBV25-1 and TRBJ1-1, with TRBD1 identical over 7 bases. Germline trimming cut 3 bases from V and 6 bases from J; bases unmatched to any gene: 7. The CDR3 covers 14 residues. In germline, CDR1 is MGHDK, CDR2 SYGVNS. The CDR3 reads CASSEGQKFSEAFF. CDR3 sequence (DNA): TGTGCCAGCAGTGAGGGACAGAAATTCTCTGAAGCTTTCTTT.

The J gene is TRBJ2-3, the V gene TRBV18; D might be TRBD1 (6 bases). Germline V gene data show CDR1 as KGHSH and CDR2 as LQKENI. Between the trimmed V and J ends, which lost 3 bases and 0 bases, there was a span of 10 bases. The CDR3 has 15 amino acids. The CDR3 bases are TGTGCCAGCTCACCGAAGAGGGGGAGCACAGATACGCAGTATTTT. Amino acid sequence: CASSPKRGSTDTQYF.

A note on this clone: Compared with germline, one end of the junction differs, possibly owing to a read error. This chain uses TRBV7-7 with TRBJ1-4; D uncertain. CDR3 length: 12 amino acids. The germline CDR1 and CDR2 sequences are SSHAT and FNYEAQ (reference sequence). This chain's CDR3 is CASSLPRERLFF. The CDR3 DNA is TGTGCTAGCAGCTTACCCCGCGAAAGACTGTTTTTT. The full variable domain, with the rest looked up from reference TRBV7-7 and TRBJ1-4, is GAGVSQSPRYKVTKRGQDVTLRCDPISSHATLYWYQQALGQGPEFLTYFNYEAQPDKSGLPSDRFSAERPEGSISTLTIQRTEQRDSAMYRCASSLPRERLFFGSGTQLSVL.

This clone came up a few times. The chain carries TRBV7-3 and TRBJ1-2, with D unclear. The germline V gene has CDR1 SGHTA and CDR2 FQGTGA. The V and J ends lost 1 base and 6 bases respectively, with 9 bases between them. This CDR3 comprises 13 residues. This chain's CDR3 is CASSLISGDGYTF. CDR3 coding DNA: TGTGCCAGCAGCTTAATAAGCGGGGATGGCTACACCTTC.

This clone was detected only a few times. This chain uses TRBV6-6 with TRBJ1-4; D may be TRBD1 (6 bases). Trimming pared 2 bases from V and 5 bases from J, leaving 9 bases between. The CDR3 length is 14 residues. Germline V gene data show CDR1 as MNHNY and CDR2 as SVGAGI (reference sequence). For the CDR3, the DNA is TGTGCCAGCAGTTACAGGCAGGGGAATGAAAAACTGTTTTTT. It yields the protein CASSYRQGNEKLFF.

The chain joins TRBV5-1 to TRBJ2-3; 9 nucleotides line up with TRBD1. CDR3 length: 14 amino acids. V lost 4 bases, J lost 4 bases, and 4 bases stayed unmatched. Germline values: CDR1 SGHRS, CDR2 YFSETQ. CDR3 in DNA: TGCGCCAGCAGCCCGGGACAGGGTTCAGATACGCAGTATTTT. Protein: CASSPGQGSDTQYF. The full variable domain, rest sourced from reference TRBV5-1 and TRBJ2-3, is KAGVTQTPRYLIKTRGQQVTLSCSPISGHRSVSWYQQTPGQGLQFLFEYFSETQRNKGNFPGRFSGRQFSNSRSEMNVSTLELGDSALYLCASSPGQGSDTQYFGPGTRLTVL.

This chain connects TRBV5-1 to TRBJ1-1; D gene ambiguous. The germline gives CDR1 SGHRS, CDR2 YFSETQ. V was cut by 2 bases and J by 1 base, with 9 bases left in between. This CDR3 comprises 14 residues. The chain's CDR3 is CASSFDIRNTEAFF. CDR3 nucleotide sequence: TGCGCCAGCAGCTTTGACATAAGGAACACTGAAGCTTTCTTT.

The V call is TRBV10-3, the J call TRBJ1-5, with 10 bases fitting TRBD1. This CDR3 region has 14 residues. After removal of 10 bases from V and 5 bases from J, the junction contained 8 bases not matched to a gene. Looked up from germline, CDR1 is ENHRY and CDR2 is SYGVKD. CDR3 region: CATSGTGDYQPQHF. In DNA form, the CDR3 reads TGTGCCACCTCCGGGACAGGGGACTATCAGCCCCAGCATTTT.

This chain joins TRBV6-5 and TRBJ2-7, with TRBD1 identical over 12 bases. CDR1 MNHEY and CDR2 SVGAGI come from the germline V gene. This CDR3 spans 13 amino acids. V lost 5 bases and J lost 7; bases outside the gene matches: 3. The CDR3 spells CASSRDRGLEQYF. The CDR3 DNA reads as TGTGCCAGCAGTCGGGACAGGGGGCTTGAGCAGTACTTC.

The CDR3 DNA reads TGTGCCCCGGGGTATGAGCAGTTCTTC. Protein sequence: CAPGYEQFF. The rearrangement links TRBV2 to TRBJ2-1, with D perhaps TRBD2 (5 bases). The V end lost 11 bases, the J end lost 8 bases, and 7 bases lay between the germline ends. The CDR3 runs to 9 residues. CDR1 and CDR2 (germline): SNHLY, FYNNEI.

This clone appeared a few times. The chain is built from TRBV2 and TRBJ2-1; TRBD1 aligns across 7 bases. CDR3 length: 15 amino acids. J was trimmed by 1 base and V by 3 bases; bases with no gene match: 3. Germline CDR1 SNHLY, CDR2 FYNNEI. Here the CDR3 DNA reads TGTGCCAGCAGTGAGACAGGGAATTCCTACAATGAGCAGTTCTTC. As protein: CASSETGNSYNEQFF.

This clone was observed a handful of times. V and J are TRBV7-2 and TRBJ2-3; 11 positions agree with TRBD2. V gave up 4 bases and J gave up 0 bases; unmatched junction bases: 6. The V gene's germline CDR1 is SGHTA and CDR2 FQGNSA. The CDR3 runs to 17 residues. The CDR3 loop is CASSSLTSGTSTDTQYF. The CDR3 DNA reads as TGTGCCAGCAGCTCCCTGACTAGCGGGACTAGCACAGATACGCAGTATTTT.